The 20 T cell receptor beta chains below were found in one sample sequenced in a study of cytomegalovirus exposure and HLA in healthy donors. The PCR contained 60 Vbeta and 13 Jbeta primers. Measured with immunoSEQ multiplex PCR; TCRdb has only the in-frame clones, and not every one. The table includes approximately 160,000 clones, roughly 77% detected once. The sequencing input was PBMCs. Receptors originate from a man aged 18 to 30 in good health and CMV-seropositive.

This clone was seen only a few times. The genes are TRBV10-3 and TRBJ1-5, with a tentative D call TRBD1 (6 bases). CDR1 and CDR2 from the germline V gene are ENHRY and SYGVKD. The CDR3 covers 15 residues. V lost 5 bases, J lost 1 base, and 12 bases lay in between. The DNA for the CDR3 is TGTGCCATCAGTCGGGACATCTCCAGCAATCAGCCCCAGCATTTT. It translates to CAISRDISSNQPQHF.

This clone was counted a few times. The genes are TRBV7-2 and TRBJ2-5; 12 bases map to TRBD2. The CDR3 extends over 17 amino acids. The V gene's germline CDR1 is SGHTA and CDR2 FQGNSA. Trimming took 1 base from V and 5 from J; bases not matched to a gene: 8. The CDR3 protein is CASSLDRASGGAETQYF. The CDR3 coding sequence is TGTGCCAGCAGCTTAGATCGGGCTAGCGGGGGGGCGGAGACCCAGTACTTC.

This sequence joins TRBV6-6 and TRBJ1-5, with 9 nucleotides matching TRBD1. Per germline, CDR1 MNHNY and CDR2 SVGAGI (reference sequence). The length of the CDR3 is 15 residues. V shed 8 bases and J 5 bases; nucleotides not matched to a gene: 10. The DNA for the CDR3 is TGTGCCAGCCTTACCGGGACAGGGAGGGATCAGCCCCAGCATTTT. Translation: CASLTGTGRDQPQHF.

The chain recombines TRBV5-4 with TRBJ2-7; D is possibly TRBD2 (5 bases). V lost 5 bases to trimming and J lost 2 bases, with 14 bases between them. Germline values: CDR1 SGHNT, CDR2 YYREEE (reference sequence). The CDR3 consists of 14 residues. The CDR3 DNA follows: TGTGCCAGCAGGACCTCGGGAACTCCCTACGAGCAGTACGTC. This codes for CASRTSGTPYEQYV.

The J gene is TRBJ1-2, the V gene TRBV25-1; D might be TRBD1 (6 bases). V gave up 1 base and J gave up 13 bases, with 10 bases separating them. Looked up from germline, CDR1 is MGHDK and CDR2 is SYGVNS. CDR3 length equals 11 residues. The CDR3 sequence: CASSEWDTPTF. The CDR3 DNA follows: TGTGCCAGCAGTGAATGGGACACTCCCACCTTC.

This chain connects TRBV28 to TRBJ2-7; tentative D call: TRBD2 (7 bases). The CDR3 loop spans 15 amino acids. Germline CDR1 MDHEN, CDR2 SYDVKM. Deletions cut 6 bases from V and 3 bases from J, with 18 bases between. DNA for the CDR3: TGTGCCAGCAGCCCCCCCAGGGGCGGGGGCTACGAGCAGTACGTC. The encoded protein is CASSPPRGGGYEQYV.

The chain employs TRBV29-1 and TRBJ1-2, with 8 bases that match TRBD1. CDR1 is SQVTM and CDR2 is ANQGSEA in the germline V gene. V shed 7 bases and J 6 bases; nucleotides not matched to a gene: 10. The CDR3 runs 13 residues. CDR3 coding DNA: TGCAGCGGATCCGGGACAGGAGGGAATGGCTACACCTTC. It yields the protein CSGSGTGGNGYTF.

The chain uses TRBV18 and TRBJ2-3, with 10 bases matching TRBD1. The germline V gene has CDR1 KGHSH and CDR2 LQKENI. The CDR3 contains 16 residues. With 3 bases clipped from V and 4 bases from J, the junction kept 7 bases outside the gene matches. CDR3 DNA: TGTGCCAGCTCACCCCTCGACAGGGGGCAGGCAGATACGCAGTATTTT. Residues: CASSPLDRGQADTQYF.

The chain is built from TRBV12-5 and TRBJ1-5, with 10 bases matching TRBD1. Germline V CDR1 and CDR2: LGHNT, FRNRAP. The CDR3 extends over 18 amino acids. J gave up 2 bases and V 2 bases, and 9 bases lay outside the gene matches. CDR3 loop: CASGLSWDRGLGNQPQHF. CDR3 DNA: TGTGCTAGTGGTTTGTCGTGGGACAGGGGATTGGGCAATCAGCCCCAGCATTTT.

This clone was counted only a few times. The CDR3 loop reads CASSEVLLQGSTEAFF. CDR3 nucleotide sequence: TGTGCCAGCAGTGAAGTACTTCTGCAGGGGAGCACTGAAGCTTTCTTT. V gene TRBV2 combines with J gene TRBJ1-1; TRBD1 might be the D (6 bases). Germline assignment: CDR1 SNHLY and CDR2 FYNNEI. Trimming took 1 base from V and 4 from J, leaving 16 bases between them. This CDR3 is 16 amino acids long.

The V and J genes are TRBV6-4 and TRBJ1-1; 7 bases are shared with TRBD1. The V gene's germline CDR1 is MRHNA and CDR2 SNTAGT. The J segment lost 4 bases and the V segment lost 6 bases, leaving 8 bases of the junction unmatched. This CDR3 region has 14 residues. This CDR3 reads CASSRDRDGTEAFF. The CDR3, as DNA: TGTGCCAGCAGCCGCGACAGGGATGGCACTGAAGCTTTCTTT.

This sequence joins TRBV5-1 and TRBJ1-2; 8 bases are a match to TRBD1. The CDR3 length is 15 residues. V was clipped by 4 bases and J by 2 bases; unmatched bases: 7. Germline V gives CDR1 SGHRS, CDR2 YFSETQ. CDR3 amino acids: CASSADGQGNYGYTF. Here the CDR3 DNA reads TGCGCCAGCAGCGCAGACGGACAGGGCAACTATGGCTACACCTTC.

The CDR3 loop is CASSFFFSGGPGANVLTF. In DNA form, the CDR3 reads TGTGCCAGCAGTTTTTTTTTCTCAGGGGGTCCTGGGGCCAACGTCCTGACTTTC. The gene calls are TRBV27 and TRBJ2-6; 7 nucleotides align to TRBD1. This CDR3 contains 18 residues. V lost 3 bases to trimming and J lost 2 bases; unmatched junction nucleotides: 10. Germline V gene sequence: CDR1 MNHEY, CDR2 SMNVEV (reference sequence).

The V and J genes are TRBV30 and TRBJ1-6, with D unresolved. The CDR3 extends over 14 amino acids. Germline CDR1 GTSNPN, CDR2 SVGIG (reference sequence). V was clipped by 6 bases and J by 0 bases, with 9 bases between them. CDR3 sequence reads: CACTRHSYNSPLHF. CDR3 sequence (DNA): TGTGCCTGCACCAGACACTCCTATAATTCACCCCTCCACTTT.

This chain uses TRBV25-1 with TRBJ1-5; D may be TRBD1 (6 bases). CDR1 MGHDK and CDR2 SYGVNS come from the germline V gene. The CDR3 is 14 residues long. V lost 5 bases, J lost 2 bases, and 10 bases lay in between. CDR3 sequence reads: CASSSAGGNQPQHF. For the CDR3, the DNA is TGTGCCAGCAGTTCGGCAGGGGGCAATCAGCCCCAGCATTTT.

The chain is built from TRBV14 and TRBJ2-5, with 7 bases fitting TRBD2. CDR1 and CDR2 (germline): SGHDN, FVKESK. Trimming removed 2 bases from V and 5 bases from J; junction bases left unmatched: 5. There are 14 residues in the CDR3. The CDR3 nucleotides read TGTGCCAGCAGCCAATTCGGGGGAGGGGAGACCCAGTACTTC. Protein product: CASSQFGGGETQYF.

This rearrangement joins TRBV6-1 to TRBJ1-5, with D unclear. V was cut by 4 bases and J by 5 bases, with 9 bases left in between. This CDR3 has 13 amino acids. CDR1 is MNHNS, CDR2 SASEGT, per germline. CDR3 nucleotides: TGTGCCAGCAGTGGGAGGGAAGATCAGCCCCAGCATTTT. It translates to CASSGREDQPQHF.

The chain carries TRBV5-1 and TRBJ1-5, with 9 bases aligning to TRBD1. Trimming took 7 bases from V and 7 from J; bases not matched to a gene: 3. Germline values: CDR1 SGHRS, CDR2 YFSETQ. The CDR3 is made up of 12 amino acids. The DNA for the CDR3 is TGCGCCAGCGGGACAGGGAACCAGCCCCAGCATTTT. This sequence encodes CASGTGNQPQHF.

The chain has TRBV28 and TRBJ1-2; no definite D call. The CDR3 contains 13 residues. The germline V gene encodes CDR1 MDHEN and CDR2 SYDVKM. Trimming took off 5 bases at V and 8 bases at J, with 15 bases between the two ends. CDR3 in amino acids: CASSPEIWRGYTF. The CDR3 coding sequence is TGTGCCAGCAGTCCCGAGATATGGAGGGGCTACACCTTC.

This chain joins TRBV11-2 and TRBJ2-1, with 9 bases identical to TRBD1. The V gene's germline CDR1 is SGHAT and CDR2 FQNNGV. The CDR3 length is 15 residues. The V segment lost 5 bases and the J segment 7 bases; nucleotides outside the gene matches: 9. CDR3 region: CASSPYRGRGNEQFF. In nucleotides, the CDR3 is TGTGCCAGCAGCCCCTACAGGGGGCGTGGGAATGAGCAGTTCTTC.